Below, 30 T cell receptor beta chains from the same sample are listed, as sequenced in a study of blood T cell repertoires in COVID-19. Only in-frame clones appear in the TCRdb table, and some are missing; sequencing was by immunoSEQ multiplex PCR. Among 150,000 or so clones listed, roughly nine tenths were seen once. Sequenced input: peripheral blood. Receptors originate from a woman aged 65 to 85 with acute or convalescent COVID-19.

This rearrangement joins TRBV18 to TRBJ2-7, with D perhaps matching TRBD1 (7 bases). This CDR3 spans 14 amino acids. V lost 2 bases and J 3 bases, leaving 11 bases between the germline ends. CDR1 is KGHSH, CDR2 LQKENI, per germline. Here the CDR3 DNA reads TGTGCCAGCTCACCAACCCAGGGGGGCTACGAGCAGTACGTC. It translates to CASSPTQGGYEQYV.

This clone was recorded only once. The chain couples TRBV5-4 to TRBJ1-2; 7 nucleotides align to TRBD1. Germline lookup yields CDR1 SGHNT and CDR2 YYREEE (reference sequence). This CDR3 is built from 16 residues. Trimming at V came to 0 bases and at J to 3 bases, leaving 8 bases not matched to a gene. The CDR3 DNA follows: TGTGCCAGCAGCTTGGCCATGGGACAGACCTACTATGGCTACACCTTC. Encoded protein: CASSLAMGQTYYGYTF.

The CDR3 is CASSSTMGAGQNIQYF. DNA of the CDR3: TGTGCCAGCAGTTCAACGATGGGGGCAGGGCAAAACATTCAGTACTTC. This chain connects TRBV27 to TRBJ2-4; possibly TRBD1 for D (6 bases). With 4 bases removed from V and 5 bases from J, the gap between germline ends came to 18 bases. Germline CDR1 is MNHEY and CDR2 is SMNVEV (reference sequence). This CDR3 is built from 16 residues.

This sequence joins TRBV5-5 and TRBJ1-4; perhaps TRBD1 as D (6 bases). CDR1 is SGHKS, CDR2 YYEKEE, per germline (reference sequence). This CDR3 spans 16 amino acids. Trimming removed 4 bases at V and 0 bases at J, with 13 bases between. CDR3 coding DNA: TGTGCCAGCAGCCCCCGAGGGGGAGCAACTAATGAAAAACTGTTTTTT. Its translation is CASSPRGGATNEKLFF.

The V gene is TRBV19, the J gene TRBJ1-5; TRBD1 might be the D (5 bases). The CDR3 totals 15 residues. Trimming shortened V by 5 bases and J by 6 bases, and 17 bases separated the two germline ends. Germline assignment: CDR1 LNHDA and CDR2 SQIVND (reference sequence). CDR3 in amino acids: CASSPENGGSQPQHF. CDR3 nucleotides: TGTGCCAGTAGTCCCGAGAACGGGGGGAGTCAGCCCCAGCATTTT.

The chain has TRBV11-2 and TRBJ1-6; no firm D call. V shed 5 bases and J shed 10 bases, with 21 bases lying between them. This CDR3 contains 16 residues. Germline V gene sequence: CDR1 SGHAT, CDR2 FQNNGV. The CDR3 loop is CASSPRITGSFSPLHF. DNA for the CDR3: TGTGCCAGCAGCCCGAGAATTACGGGGTCTTTCTCACCCCTCCACTTT.

This sequence joins TRBV5-1 and TRBJ2-5; D possibly corresponds to TRBD2 (7 bases). V was trimmed by 0 bases and J by 3 bases, leaving 15 bases between them. This CDR3 contains 16 residues. Germline loops: CDR1 SGHRS, CDR2 YFSETQ. Here the CDR3 DNA reads TGCGCCAGCAGCTTGGAAGGGGGGGTTACCAAAGAGACCCAGTACTTC. It translates to CASSLEGGVTKETQYF.

This rearrangement joins TRBV7-2 to TRBJ1-1, with D possibly TRBD1 on 6 matching bases. The CDR3 consists of 13 residues. Trimming cost V 3 bases and J 6 bases, with 11 bases left between them. Germline V gene lookup returns CDR1 SGHTA and CDR2 FQGNSA. CDR3 sequence (DNA): TGTGCCAGCAGCTTGTTTGAGGGGGCTGAAGCTTTCTTT. Translation: CASSLFEGAEAFF.

The rearrangement joins TRBV28 to TRBJ1-4; 10 bases are shared with TRBD1. CDR3 length: 15 residues. Germline assignment: CDR1 MDHEN and CDR2 SYDVKM. The J segment lost 6 bases and the V segment lost 4 bases, leaving 5 bases of the junction unmatched. CDR3 nucleotide sequence: TGTGCCAGCAGTTCCGGGACAGGGGAGGATGAAAAACTGTTTTTT. Translated, it gives CASSSGTGEDEKLFF.

This chain links TRBV5-6 with TRBJ2-3, with 10 bases fitting TRBD1. This CDR3 is built from 16 residues. V lost 4 bases and J lost 4; bases outside the gene matches: 9. The germline CDR1 and CDR2 sequences are SGHDT and YYEEEE. CDR3 sequence reads: CASSRTGTGAADTQYF. CDR3 nucleotide sequence: TGTGCCAGCAGCCGTACCGGGACAGGGGCAGCAGATACGCAGTATTTT. Looking up the rest from reference TRBV5-6 and TRBJ2-3 gives the full variable domain: DAGVTQSPTHLIKTRGQQVTLRCSPKSGHDTVSWYQQALGQGPQFIFQYYEEEERQRGNFPDRFSGHQFPNYSSELNVNALLLGDSALYLCASSRTGTGAADTQYFGPGTRLTVL.

The chain combines TRBV3-1 (or the pseudogene TRBV3-2) with TRBJ2-2; TRBD2 matches at 9 bases. Trimming cost V 6 bases and J 0 bases; bases outside gene matches: 5. The CDR3 spans 16 residues. Germline assignment: CDR1 LGHDT and CDR2 YNNKEL (reference sequence). This chain's CDR3 is CASSLSSGANTGELFF. CDR3 nucleotides: TGTGCCAGCAGTCTTTCTAGCGGGGCGAACACCGGGGAGCTGTTTTTT.

This clone was recorded a few times. The chain couples TRBV29-1 to TRBJ2-7; a possible D gene is TRBD2 (7 bases). The CDR3 length is 15 residues. Trimming took 6 bases from V and 0 from J, leaving 18 bases between them. Per germline, CDR1 SQVTM and CDR2 ANQGSEA. The CDR3 bases are TGCAGCGTGAGGGAGGGCAGGGGCCTCTCCTACGAGCAGTACTTC. Encoded protein: CSVREGRGLSYEQYF.

Note on this clone: Other DNA sequences of this sample code for an identical CDR3. The CDR3 region has the DNA TGCGCCAGCAGCCCGGGACAGGCCGCAGAAAAACTGTTTTTT. It encodes CASSPGQAAEKLFF. The chain is built from TRBV5-1 and TRBJ1-4; 8 nucleotides line up with TRBD1. Germline-derived CDR1 and CDR2 are SGHRS and YFSETQ. CDR3 size: 14 residues. The V segment lost 4 bases and the J segment 8 bases; nucleotides outside the gene matches: 7. Supplemented by reference TRBV5-1 and TRBJ1-4, the full variable domain reads KAGVTQTPRYLIKTRGQQVTLSCSPISGHRSVSWYQQTPGQGLQFLFEYFSETQRNKGNFPGRFSGRQFSNSRSEMNVSTLELGDSALYLCASSPGQAAEKLFFGSGTQLSVL.

This rearrangement joins TRBV4-1 to TRBJ2-5; 10 bases are shared with TRBD2. V dropped 1 base and J dropped 2; count of bases not matched to a gene: 4. Germline V gene sequence: CDR1 MGHRA, CDR2 YSYEKL. This CDR3 has 16 amino acids. Here the CDR3 DNA reads TGCGCCAGCAGCCAAGTCGGACTAGCGGCTCAAGAGACCCAGTACTTC. Its protein product is CASSQVGLAAQETQYF.

The chain recombines TRBV9 with TRBJ1-6; tentative D call: TRBD1 (5 bases). In germline, CDR1 is SGDLS, CDR2 YYNGEE. This CDR3 has 14 residues. Trimming removed 0 bases from V and 7 bases from J, with 8 bases in between. CDR3 residues: CASSVEGSNSPLHF. The CDR3 nucleotides read TGTGCCAGCAGCGTAGAGGGGTCCAATTCACCCCTCCACTTT.

This chain links TRBV14 with TRBJ1-3; the D is unclear. Germline lookup yields CDR1 SGHDN and CDR2 FVKESK. Trimming removed 4 bases from V and 3 bases from J, with 7 bases in between. The CDR3 is 13 residues long. In nucleotides, the CDR3 is TGTGCCAGCAGCCCGAAACTTGGAAACACCATATATTTT. This sequence encodes CASSPKLGNTIYF.

The CDR3, as DNA: TGTGCCAGCAGCTTGGCCGCTGCCGGGGCCAACGTCCTGACTTTC. It encodes CASSLAAAGANVLTF. V usage is TRBV7-6 and J usage is TRBJ2-6, with no clear D. Germline CDR1 and CDR2: SGHVS and FNYEAQ. The V end was cut by 3 bases, the J end by 4 bases, with 10 bases between. The CDR3 is made up of 15 amino acids. Combining the CDR3 with reference TRBV7-6 and TRBJ2-6 gives the whole variable domain GAGVSQSPRYKVTKRGQDVALRCDPISGHVSLYWYRQALGQGPEFLTYFNYEAQQDKSGLPNDRFSAERPEGSISTLTIQRTEQRDSAMYRCASSLAAAGANVLTFGAGSRLTVL.

This chain uses TRBV11-1 with TRBJ2-5; 9 bases line up with TRBD1. Unmatched junction bases numbered 3, after V lost 6 bases and J lost 4 bases. The CDR3 is 13 amino acids. Looked up from germline, CDR1 is SGHAT and CDR2 is FQDESV (reference sequence). The CDR3 loop is CASRSGQGETQYF. The CDR3 DNA is TGTGCCAGCAGGTCGGGACAGGGAGAGACCCAGTACTTC.

The rearrangement joins TRBV7-2 to TRBJ2-7; TRBD1 aligns across 8 bases. This CDR3 has 13 amino acids. Germline V gene lookup returns CDR1 SGHTA and CDR2 FQGNSA. Unmatched junction bases numbered 5, after V lost 7 bases and J lost 3 bases. CDR3 loop: CASTPGGFYEQYF. CDR3 nucleotide sequence: TGTGCCAGCACCCCAGGGGGCTTCTACGAGCAGTACTTC.

The rearrangement joins TRBV9 to TRBJ2-2; D gene uncertain. This CDR3 region has 15 residues. Germline loops: CDR1 SGDLS, CDR2 YYNGEE. V was cut by 2 bases and J by 2 bases, with 10 bases left in between. CDR3 nucleotide sequence: TGTGCCAGCAGCGTGGGTGACTCTAACACCGGGGAGCTGTTTTTT. It codes for CASSVGDSNTGELFF.

This sequence joins TRBV18 and TRBJ2-1, with 11 bases matching TRBD2. CDR1 and CDR2 from the germline V gene are KGHSH and LQKENI. Trimming removed 5 bases from V and 7 bases from J; junction bases left unmatched: 7. The CDR3 has 15 residues. For the CDR3, the DNA is TGTGCCAGCTCAGTTCTAGCGGGGGGACTGAATGAGCAGTTCTTC. It is translated as CASSVLAGGLNEQFF.

This clone was detected once. This chain uses TRBV6-2 or TRBV6-3 with TRBJ2-1; tentatively, D is TRBD1 (5 bases). Trimming cost V 6 bases and J 5 bases, with 20 bases left between them. Germline assignment: CDR1 MNHEY and CDR2 SVGEGT. The CDR3 loop spans 16 amino acids. DNA for the CDR3: TGTGCCAGCAGCCGCCACGACAGACAGTACAACAATGAGCAGTTCTTC. Protein product: CASSRHDRQYNNEQFF.

This clone was observed a handful of times. The chain carries TRBV10-1 and TRBJ2-1, with 7 positions matching TRBD1. There are 16 residues in the CDR3. Germline CDR1 and CDR2: WNHNN and SYGVQD (reference sequence). V lost 0 bases and J lost 7; bases outside the gene matches: 9. The CDR3 reads CASSESGGAKLNEQFF. The CDR3 DNA is TGCGCCAGCAGTGAGTCAGGGGGCGCCAAATTGAATGAGCAGTTCTTC.

CDR3 loop: CASSQYRGGNRETQYF. CDR3 DNA sequence: TGTGCCAGCAGCCAGTACAGGGGGGGTAATCGAGAGACCCAGTACTTC. This chain links TRBV14 with TRBJ2-5; tentative D call: TRBD1 (8 bases). V shed 3 bases and J shed 4 bases, with 18 bases lying between them. CDR3 size: 16 residues. Germline CDR1 and CDR2: SGHDN and FVKESK. Full variable domain (rest looked up from reference TRBV14 and TRBJ2-5): EAGVTQFPSHSVIEKGQTVTLRCDPISGHDNLYWYRRVMGKEIKFLLHFVKESKQDESGMPNNRFLAERTGGTYSTLKVQPAELEDSGVYFCASSQYRGGNRETQYFGPGTRLLVL.

The chain combines TRBV12-3 or TRBV12-4 with TRBJ2-5, with D possibly matching TRBD1 (5 bases). Between the trimmed V and J ends, which lost 6 bases and 5 bases, there was a span of 10 bases. This CDR3 contains 12 residues. The CDR3 region is CASSRVTETQYF. CDR3 nucleotide sequence: TGTGCCAGCAGCAGGGTTACCGAGACCCAGTACTTC.

The V and J genes are TRBV6-2 or TRBV6-3 and TRBJ1-6, with 8 bases lining up with TRBD1. The trim removed 4 bases at V and 7 bases at J, leaving 6 bases unmatched. This CDR3 region has 15 residues. CDR1 and CDR2 from the germline V gene are MNHEY and SVGEGT. The CDR3 DNA follows: TGTGCCAGCAGTTCGATGACAGGGGTAAATTCACCCCTCCACTTT. Amino acids: CASSSMTGVNSPLHF.

The chain employs TRBV5-4 and TRBJ2-1, with 7 bases matching TRBD2. The CDR3 is 15 residues long. Per germline, CDR1 SGHNT and CDR2 YYREEE (reference sequence). V shed 2 bases, J shed 8 bases, and the junction held 10 bases outside the gene matches. The CDR3 spells CASSFHLGGGDEQFF. The CDR3 region has the DNA TGTGCCAGCAGCTTTCATTTGGGGGGAGGGGATGAGCAGTTCTTC.

The CDR3 DNA sequence: TGTGCCAGCCAGACGACAGGGGAGGCTTCACCCCTCCACTTT. Protein: CASQTTGEASPLHF. This chain connects TRBV6-5 to TRBJ1-6; TRBD1 agrees at 8 bases. V dropped 8 bases and J dropped 9; count of bases not matched to a gene: 9. Germline values: CDR1 MNHEY, CDR2 SVGAGI. The CDR3 totals 14 residues.

The chain recombines TRBV6-5 with TRBJ1-2; 10 bases line up with TRBD1. This CDR3 contains 14 residues. The trim removed 6 bases at V and 8 bases at J, leaving 9 bases unmatched. Germline CDR1 is MNHEY and CDR2 is SVGAGI. The CDR3: CASSLDRGQEGYTF. CDR3 nucleotide sequence: TGTGCCAGCAGCCTCGACAGGGGGCAGGAGGGCTACACCTTC.

The V call is TRBV20-1, the J call TRBJ2-3; D is possibly TRBD1 (6 bases). Looked up from germline, CDR1 is DFQATT and CDR2 is SNEGSKA (reference sequence). The length of the CDR3 is 16 residues. The germline V and J ends were trimmed by 3 bases and 1 base, with 17 bases remaining between them. In nucleotides, the CDR3 is TGCAGTGCTAGTCGTTTTGCGTCAGGGGGCACAGATACGCAGTATTTT. It yields the protein CSASRFASGGTDTQYF.